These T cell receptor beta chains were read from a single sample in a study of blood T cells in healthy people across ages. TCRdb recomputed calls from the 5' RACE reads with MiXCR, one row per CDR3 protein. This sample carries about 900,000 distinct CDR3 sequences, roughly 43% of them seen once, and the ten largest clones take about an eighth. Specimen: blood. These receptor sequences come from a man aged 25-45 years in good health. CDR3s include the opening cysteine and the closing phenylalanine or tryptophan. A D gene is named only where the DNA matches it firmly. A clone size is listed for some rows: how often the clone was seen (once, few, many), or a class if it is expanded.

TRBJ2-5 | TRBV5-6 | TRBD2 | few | CASTLDRTSEETQYF | TGTGCCAGCACTTTAGATAGGACTAGCGAAGAGACCCAGTACTTC
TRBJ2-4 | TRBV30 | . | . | CAWSSLGGATKNIQYF | TGTGCCTGGAGCTCCCTCGGGGGAGCGACCAAAAACATTCAGTACTTC
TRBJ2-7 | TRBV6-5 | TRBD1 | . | CASRQGVANYEQYF | TGTGCCAGCAGGCAGGGGGTTGCGAACTACGAGCAGTACTTC
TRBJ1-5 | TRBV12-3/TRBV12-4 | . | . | CASSFGGANQPQHF | TGTGCCAGCAGTTTTGGGGGTGCCAATCAGCCCCAGCATTTT
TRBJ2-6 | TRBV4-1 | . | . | CASSRDPGSGANVLTF | TGCGCCAGCAGCAGAGATCCCGGCTCTGGGGCCAACGTCCTGACTTTC
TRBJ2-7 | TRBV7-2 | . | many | CASSPTPYEQYF | TGTGCCAGCAGCCCGACGCCCTACGAGCAGTACTTC
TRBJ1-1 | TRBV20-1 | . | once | CSATRGTEAFF | TGCAGTGCTACCCGCGGGACTGAAGCTTTCTTT
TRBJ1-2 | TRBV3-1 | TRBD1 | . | CASSPNRGRSSGYTF | TGTGCCAGCAGCCCCAACAGGGGGCGAAGTTCGGGCTACACCTTC
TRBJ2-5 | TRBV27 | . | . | CASQTGGQETQYF | TGTGCCAGCCAGACCGGGGGACAAGAGACCCAGTACTTC
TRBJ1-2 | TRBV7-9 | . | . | CASSTRDGTDYGYTF | TGTGCCAGCAGCACTCGGGACGGAACTGACTATGGCTACACCTTC
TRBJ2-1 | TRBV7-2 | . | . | CASSSQGFGWEQFF | TGTGCCAGCAGCTCTCAGGGGTTTGGATGGGAGCAGTTCTTC
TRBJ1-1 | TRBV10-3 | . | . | CAISEGGGLNTEAFF | TGTGCCATCAGTGAAGGGGGGGGCCTGAACACTGAAGCTTTCTTT
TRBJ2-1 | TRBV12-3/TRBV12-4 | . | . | CASSPGGTSSYNEQFF | TGTGCCAGCAGCCCTGGGGGCACCAGCTCCTACAATGAGCAGTTCTTC
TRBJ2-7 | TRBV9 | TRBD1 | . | CASSAQDRGTYEQYF | TGTGCCAGCAGCGCTCAGGACAGGGGGACCTACGAGCAGTACTTC
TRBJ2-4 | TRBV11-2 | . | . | CASSQGPDNIQYF | TGTGCCAGCAGCCAGGGACCCGATAACATTCAGTACTTC
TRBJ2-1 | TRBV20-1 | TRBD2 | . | CSAAGVLQGSNEQFF | TGCAGTGCTGCGGGGGTCCTGCAGGGTTCCAATGAGCAGTTCTTC
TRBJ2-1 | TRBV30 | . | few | CAYRGLSSYNEQFF | TGTGCCTACCGTGGGTTGAGCTCCTACAATGAGCAGTTCTTC
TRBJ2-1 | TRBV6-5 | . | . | CASSHILAEQFF | TGTGCCAGCAGTCACATCTTGGCTGAGCAGTTCTTC
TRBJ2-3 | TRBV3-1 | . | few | CASSQARQGTQYF | TGTGCCAGCAGCCAAGCGAGGCAGGGGACGCAGTATTTT
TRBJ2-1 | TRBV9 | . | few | CASSVRESNNEQFF | TGTGCCAGCAGCGTCAGGGAGAGTAACAATGAGCAGTTCTTC
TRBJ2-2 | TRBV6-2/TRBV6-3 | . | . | CASSRREYTGELFF | TGTGCCAGCAGCAGGCGGGAATACACCGGGGAGCTGTTTTTT
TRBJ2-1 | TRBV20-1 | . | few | CSAILTTGPVYNEQFF | TGCAGTGCTATACTAACCACAGGGCCGGTCTACAATGAGCAGTTCTTC
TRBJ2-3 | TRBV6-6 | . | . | CATSDGTDTQYF | TGTGCCACCTCGGACGGCACAGATACGCAGTATTTT
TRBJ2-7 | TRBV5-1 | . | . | CASSLVAGSFYEQYF | TGCGCCAGCAGCTTGGTGGCGGGATCTTTCTACGAGCAGTACTTC
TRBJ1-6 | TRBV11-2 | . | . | CASSLGTGWDSPLHF | TGTGCCAGCAGCTTAGGTACAGGCTGGGATTCACCCCTCCACTTT
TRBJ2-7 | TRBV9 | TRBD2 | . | CVSSVDGGIYEQYF | TGTGTCAGCAGCGTAGACGGGGGGATCTACGAGCAGTACTTC
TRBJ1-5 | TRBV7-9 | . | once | CASGWGNSNQPQHF | TGTGCCAGCGGGTGGGGTAACAGCAATCAGCCCCAGCATTTT
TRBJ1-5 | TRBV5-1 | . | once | CASRPSDRSNQPQHF | TGCGCCAGCAGACCCTCCGACAGAAGCAATCAGCCCCAGCATTTT
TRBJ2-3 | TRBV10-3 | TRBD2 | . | CASTLGGGSAGTQYF | TGTGCCAGCACCCTCGGCGGGGGATCAGCCGGTACGCAGTATTTT
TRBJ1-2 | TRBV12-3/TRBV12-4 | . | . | CASRSPDGPSYGYTF | TGTGCCAGCAGGTCCCCGGACGGACCGAGCTATGGCTACACCTTC
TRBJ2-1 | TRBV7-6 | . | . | CASSFRGGGTQGNEQFF | TGTGCCAGCAGCTTCAGGGGGGGGGGCACACAGGGCAATGAGCAGTTCTTC
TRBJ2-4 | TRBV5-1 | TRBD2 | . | CASSFGLGAGGPTDQNIQYF | TGCGCCAGCAGCTTCGGGTTAGGAGCGGGGGGCCCCACCGACCAAAACATTCAGTACTTC
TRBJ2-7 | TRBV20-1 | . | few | CSALRQVAYEQYF | TGCAGTGCCCTACGGCAGGTCGCCTACGAGCAGTACTTC
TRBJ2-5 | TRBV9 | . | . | CASSVSWGNKETQYF | TGTGCCAGCAGTGTCTCCTGGGGGAATAAAGAGACCCAGTACTTC
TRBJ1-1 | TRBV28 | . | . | CASFDLGINTEAFF | TGTGCCAGTTTTGATTTGGGGATTAACACTGAAGCTTTCTTT
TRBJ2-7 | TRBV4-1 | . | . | CANSQEIRAYEQYF | TGCGCCAACAGCCAAGAGATCAGGGCCTACGAGCAGTACTTC
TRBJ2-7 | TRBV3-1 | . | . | CASSQSSYERYF | TGTGCCAGCAGCCAGAGCTCCTACGAGCGGTACTTC
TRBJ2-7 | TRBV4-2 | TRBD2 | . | CASSQDKSGGAYEQYF | TGTGCCAGCAGCCAAGATAAAAGCGGGGGGGCCTACGAGCAGTACTTC
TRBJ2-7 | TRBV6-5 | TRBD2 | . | CASSYSTSGGTSYEQYF | TGTGCCAGCAGTTACTCGACCAGCGGGGGGACCTCCTACGAGCAGTACTTC
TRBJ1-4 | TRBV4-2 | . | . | CASSQDLGNANEKLFF | TGTGCCAGCAGCCAAGACCTGGGTAATGCTAATGAAAAACTGTTTTTT
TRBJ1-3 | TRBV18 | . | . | CASSPGVSGNTIYF | TGTGCCAGCTCACCAGGTGTCTCTGGAAACACCATATATTTT
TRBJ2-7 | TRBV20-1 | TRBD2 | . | CSVRAGSPCEQYF | TGCAGCGTTCGAGCGGGGTCTCCCTGCGAGCAGTACTTC
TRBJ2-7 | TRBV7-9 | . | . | CASSLVSSAEQYF | TGTGCCAGCAGCTTAGTTTCGTCAGCCGAGCAGTACTTC
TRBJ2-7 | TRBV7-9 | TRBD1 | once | CAGSLTRGTYEQYF | TGTGCCGGCAGCTTAACCAGGGGGACCTACGAGCAGTACTTC
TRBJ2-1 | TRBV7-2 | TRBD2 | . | CASSLRGGPNEQFF | TGTGCCAGCAGCTTACGGGGGGGCCCCAATGAGCAGTTCTTC
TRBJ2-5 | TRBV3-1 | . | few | CASSQALETQYF | TGTGCCAGCAGCCAAGCCTTGGAGACCCAGTACTTC
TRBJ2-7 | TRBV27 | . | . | CASSGQNSYEQYF | TGTGCCAGCAGTGGACAGAACTCCTACGAGCAGTACTTC
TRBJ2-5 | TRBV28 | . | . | CATDTGLQETQYF | TGTGCCACCGATACGGGACTCCAAGAGACCCAGTACTTC
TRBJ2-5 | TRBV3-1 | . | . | CASSQGRRTNQETQYF | TGTGCCAGCAGCCAAGGCAGGAGGACTAACCAAGAGACCCAGTACTTC
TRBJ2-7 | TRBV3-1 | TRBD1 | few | CASSQGTGQSYEQYF | TGTGCCAGCAGCCAAGGCACGGGACAGTCCTACGAGCAGTACTTC
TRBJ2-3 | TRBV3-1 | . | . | CASSQVTSQTDTQYF | TGTGCCAGCAGCCAAGTGACCTCTCAAACAGATACGCAGTATTTT
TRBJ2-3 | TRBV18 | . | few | CASSPAEDSYRTDTQYF | TGTGCCAGCTCACCCGCGGAAGACAGCTATAGGACAGATACGCAGTATTTT
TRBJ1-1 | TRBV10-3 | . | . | CAISESGRGRLAANTEAFF | TGTGCCATCAGTGAGTCCGGGAGGGGACGATTAGCGGCGAACACTGAAGCTTTCTTT
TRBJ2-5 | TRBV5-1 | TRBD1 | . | CASSPGTASVGETQYF | TGCGCCAGCAGCCCCGGGACAGCTTCTGTAGGGGAGACCCAGTACTTC
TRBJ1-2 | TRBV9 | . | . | CASSVDGRNYGYTF | TGTGCCAGCAGCGTAGATGGCAGAAACTATGGCTACACCTTC
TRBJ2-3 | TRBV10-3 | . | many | CAIREGLSTDTQYF | TGTGCCATCAGAGAGGGACTTTCAACAGATACGCAGTATTTT
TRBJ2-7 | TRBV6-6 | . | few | CASSSSVYEQYF | TGTGCCAGCAGTAGTAGCGTCTACGAGCAGTACTTC
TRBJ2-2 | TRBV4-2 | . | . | CASSQETESPAGELFF | TGTGCCAGCAGCCAAGAAACGGAGTCCCCGGCCGGGGAGCTGTTTTTT
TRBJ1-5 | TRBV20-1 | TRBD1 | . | CSARGGTGAYNQPQHF | TGCAGTGCTAGAGGGGGGACAGGGGCCTACAATCAGCCCCAGCATTTT
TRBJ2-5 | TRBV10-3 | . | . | CAISESAGRKQETQYF | TGTGCCATCAGCGAGTCAGCTGGGCGGAAACAAGAGACCCAGTACTTC